This TCR beta chain was retrieved from a study of blood T cell repertoires in COVID-19. The protocol was immunoSEQ multiplex PCR, while the TCRdb copy is restricted to in-frame clones and leaves out a portion. The data contain approximately 270,000 clones, more than 75% of them seen just once; the ten biggest clones take up roughly 8%. This receptor was taken from a man between 40 and 49 years old with active or convalescent COVID-19. Source material: peripheral blood.

CDR3 coding DNA: TGTGCCAGCAGCCAAGTGGGACTAGCGGGAGGGTACAATGAGCAGTTCTTC. Translating gives CASSQVGLAGGYNEQFF. V usage is TRBV14 and J usage is TRBJ2-1; 16 bases map to TRBD2. Germline lookup yields CDR1 SGHDN and CDR2 FVKESK. Trimming cost V 1 base and J 4 bases; bases outside gene matches: 1. CDR3 size: 17 residues.